This T cell receptor (beta chain) was documented in a study of early T cells in non-severe SARS-CoV-2 infection. Turning to the study itself: The chains were unpaired, and the sequenced material was bulk RNA from unsorted whole blood. Notes on the study in general: The matching step, a VDJdb search, favored anti-spike CD8 responses and missed private and CD4 specificities.

This clonotype was recorded at least ten times. Its antigen is unidentified. cDNA molecules, individually, were tagged with unique molecular identifiers. MiXCR was run by TCRdb on the 5' RACE reads, yielding one entry per CDR3 protein. The sample comprises approximately 70,000 distinct CDR3 sequences, around 10% of which are singletons, and 6% to 8% rests with the top ten. Trimming cost V 7 bases and J 4 bases, with 14 bases left between them. CDR1 and CDR2 (germline): SQVTM, ANQGSEA. This CDR3 comprises 13 residues. The chain recombines TRBV29-1 with TRBJ1-3, with D uncertain. This sample comprised whole blood, obtained at baseline. This sequence was found in an adult who was a healthcare worker with PCR-confirmed SARS-CoV-2 infection or an uninfected control (not recorded which). The CDR3 sequence is CSAAWTGGNTIYF. The CDR3 bases are TGCAGCGCAGCTTGGACCGGGGGAAACACCATATATTTT. Full variable domain (rest looked up from reference TRBV29-1 and TRBJ1-3): SAVISQKPSRDICQRGTSLTIQCQVDSQVTMMFWYRQQPGQSLTLIATANQGSEATYESGFVIDKFPISRPNLTFSTLTVSNMSPEDSSIYLCSAAWTGGNTIYFGEGSWLTVV.